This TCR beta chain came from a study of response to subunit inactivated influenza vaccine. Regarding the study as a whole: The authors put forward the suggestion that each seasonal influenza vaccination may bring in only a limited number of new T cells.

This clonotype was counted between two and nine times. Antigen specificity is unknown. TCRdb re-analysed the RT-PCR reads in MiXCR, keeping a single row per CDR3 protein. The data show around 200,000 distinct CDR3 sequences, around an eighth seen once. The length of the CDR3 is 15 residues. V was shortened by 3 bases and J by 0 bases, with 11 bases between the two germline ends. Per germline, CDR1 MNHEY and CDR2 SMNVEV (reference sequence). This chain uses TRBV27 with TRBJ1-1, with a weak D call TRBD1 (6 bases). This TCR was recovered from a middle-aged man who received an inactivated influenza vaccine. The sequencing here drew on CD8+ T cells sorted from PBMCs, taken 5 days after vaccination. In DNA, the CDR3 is TGTGCCAGCAGTTTTGGTACAGGGCTGAACACTGAAGCTTTCTTT. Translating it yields CASSFGTGLNTEAFF.